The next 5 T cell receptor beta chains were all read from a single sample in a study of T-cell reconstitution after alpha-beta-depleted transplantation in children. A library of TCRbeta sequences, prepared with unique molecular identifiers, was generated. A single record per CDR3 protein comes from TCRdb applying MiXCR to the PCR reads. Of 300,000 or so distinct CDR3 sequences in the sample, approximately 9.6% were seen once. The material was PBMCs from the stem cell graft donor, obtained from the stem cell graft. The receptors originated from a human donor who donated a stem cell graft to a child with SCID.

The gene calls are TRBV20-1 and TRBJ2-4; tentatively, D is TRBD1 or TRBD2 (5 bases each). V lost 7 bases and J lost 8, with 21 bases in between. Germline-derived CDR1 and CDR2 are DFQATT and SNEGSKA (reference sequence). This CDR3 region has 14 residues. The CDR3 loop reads CSVGESAPRDIQYF. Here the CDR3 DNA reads TGCAGTGTAGGGGAGTCCGCTCCCCGGGACATTCAGTACTTC.

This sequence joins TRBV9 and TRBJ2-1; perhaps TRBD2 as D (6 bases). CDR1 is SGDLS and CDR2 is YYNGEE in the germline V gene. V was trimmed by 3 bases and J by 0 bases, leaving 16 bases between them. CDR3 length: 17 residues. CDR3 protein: CASSGLGGDSSYNEQFF. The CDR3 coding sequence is TGTGCCAGCAGCGGCTTAGGCGGGGATAGCTCCTACAATGAGCAGTTCTTC.

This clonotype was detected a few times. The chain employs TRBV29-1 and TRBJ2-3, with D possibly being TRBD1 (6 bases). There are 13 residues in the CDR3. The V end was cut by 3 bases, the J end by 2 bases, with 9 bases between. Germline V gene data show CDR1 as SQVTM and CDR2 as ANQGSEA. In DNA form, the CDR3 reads TGCAGCGTTGACTCAGGGGACACAGATACGCAGTATTTT. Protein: CSVDSGDTDTQYF.

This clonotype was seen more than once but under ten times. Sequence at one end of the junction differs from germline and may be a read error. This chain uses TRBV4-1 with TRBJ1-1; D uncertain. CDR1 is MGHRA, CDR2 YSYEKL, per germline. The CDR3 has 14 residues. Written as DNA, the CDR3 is TGCGCCAGCAGCCAAAGACACCGGAACGCTGAAGCTTTCTTT. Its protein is CASSQRHRNAEAFF.

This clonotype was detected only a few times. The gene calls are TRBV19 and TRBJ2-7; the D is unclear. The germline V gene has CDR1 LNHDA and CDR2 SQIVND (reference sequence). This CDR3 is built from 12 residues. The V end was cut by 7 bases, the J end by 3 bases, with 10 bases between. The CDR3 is CASMAENYEQYF. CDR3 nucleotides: TGTGCCAGTATGGCGGAGAACTACGAGCAGTACTTC.